One and the same sample provided the 28 T cell receptor beta chains below, sequenced in a study of patients and donors after allogeneic stem cell transplantation. Each CDR3 protein is one row after TCRdb ran MiXCR on the RT-PCR reads. Among hundreds of thousands of distinct CDR3 sequences, 16% were seen once, and the ten largest hold around 7.9%. Sequencing was carried out using blood, either unsorted or a sorted T cell fraction (not recorded which). These receptors were collected from a human donor who was either an allogeneic HSCT recipient or a stem cell or donor lymphocyte infusion donor (not recorded which). It is not recorded whose cells these are; they may come from a transplant donor.

The chain links TRBV20-1 to TRBJ1-5, with D possibly matching TRBD1 (5 bases). Trimming took off 1 base at V and 9 bases at J, with 13 bases between the two ends. The CDR3 sequence is 13 residues long. Germline CDR1 and CDR2: DFQATT and SNEGSKA (reference sequence). CDR3 nucleotide sequence: TGCAGTGCTAGAGTGGGGCCGCGGCGGCCCCAGCATTTT. Its translation is CSARVGPRRPQHF.

The CDR3 loop is CASNLRQGGDTQYF. The CDR3 coding sequence is TGTGCCAGCAACCTCAGACAGGGGGGAGATACGCAGTATTTT. The chain employs TRBV6-1 and TRBJ2-3, with 9 positions matching TRBD1. The length of the CDR3 is 14 residues. CDR1 and CDR2 from the germline V gene are MNHNS and SASEGT. The V segment lost 7 bases and the J segment 5 bases; nucleotides outside the gene matches: 7.

This chain links TRBV15 with TRBJ2-7; 9 bases line up with TRBD2. V shed 2 bases and J 3 bases; nucleotides not matched to a gene: 8. CDR3 length: 16 amino acids. Looked up from germline, CDR1 is LNHNV and CDR2 is YYDKDF (reference sequence). The CDR3 region is CATSRYSGGLYYEQYF. Here the CDR3 DNA reads TGTGCCACCAGCAGATACAGCGGGGGGTTATACTACGAGCAGTACTTC.

There are many counts of this clonotype. The chain employs TRBV12-3 or TRBV12-4 and TRBJ2-7; TRBD2 might be the D (6 bases). This CDR3 region has 13 residues. Trimming removed 5 bases from V and 2 bases from J, with 10 bases in between. The CDR3 DNA follows: TGTGCCAGCAGTCCCCGCGGGGCCTACGAGCAGTACTTC. This gives the protein CASSPRGAYEQYF.

This chain uses TRBV27 with TRBJ2-1; D remains ambiguous. V was shortened by 4 bases and J by 0 bases, with 10 bases between the two germline ends. CDR1 and CDR2 (germline): MNHEY, SMNVEV (reference sequence). The CDR3 sequence is 15 residues long. The CDR3 protein is CASSSLRSSYNEQFF. The CDR3 coding sequence is TGTGCCAGCAGTTCGCTGAGAAGCTCCTACAATGAGCAGTTCTTC.

The V and J genes are TRBV6-2 or TRBV6-3 and TRBJ1-2; 12 bases agree with TRBD1. The V gene end was trimmed by 2 bases and the J gene end by 7 bases; junction bases not matched to a gene: 5. The CDR3 spans 15 residues. Germline V gene data show CDR1 as MNHEY and CDR2 as SVGEGT. The CDR3 loop reads CASSYQGQGASGYTF. The CDR3 region has the DNA TGTGCCAGCAGTTACCAGGGACAGGGGGCTTCTGGCTACACCTTC.

The table lists this clonotype with a few counts. This chain links TRBV12-3 or TRBV12-4 with TRBJ1-6; D remains ambiguous. V was pared by 3 bases and J by 11 bases, with 11 bases between. This CDR3 contains 13 residues. The CDR3 nucleotides are TGTGCCAGCAGTTTCTGGTTACTTCCACCCCTCCACTTT. Its protein is CASSFWLLPPLHF.

This chain connects TRBV20-1 to TRBJ2-1, with a tentative D call TRBD2 (5 bases). This CDR3 has 14 amino acids. Germline-derived CDR1 and CDR2 are DFQATT and SNEGSKA (reference sequence). V was trimmed by 1 base and J by 2 bases, leaving 9 bases between them. The CDR3 DNA is TGCAGTGCTAGAGTAGCGTCCACCTACAATGAGCAGTTCTTC. As protein: CSARVASTYNEQFF.

The chain combines TRBV25-1 with TRBJ2-6; possible D gene TRBD1, 5 bases. The CDR3 extends over 16 amino acids. The V and J ends lost 5 bases and 4 bases respectively, with 15 bases between them. Germline lookup yields CDR1 MGHDK and CDR2 SYGVNS. DNA for the CDR3: TGTGCCAGCAGTCCGCCAGTAGGGGAAGGGGCCAACGTCCTGACTTTC. Protein sequence: CASSPPVGEGANVLTF. Filled out from reference TRBV25-1 and TRBJ2-6, the complete variable domain reads EADIYQTPRYLVIGTGKKITLECSQTMGHDKMYWYQQDPGMELHLIHYSYGVNSTEKGDLSSESTVSRIRTEHFPLTLESARPSHTSQYLCASSPPVGEGANVLTFGAGSRLTVL.

On this clonotype itself: Because it lacks the conserved phenylalanine or tryptophan at the end, this CDR3 is likely a read error. The chain links TRBV5-6 to TRBJ2-7; the match to TRBD2 covers 7 bases. Germline V gene lookup returns CDR1 SGHDT and CDR2 YYEEEE. J gave up 6 bases and V 4 bases, and 10 bases lay outside the gene matches. The CDR3 spans 14 residues. CDR3 amino acids: CASSLQSGLREQYI. As DNA, the CDR3 is TGTGCCAGCAGCCTACAATCGGGACTACGCGAGCAGTACATC.

The chain carries TRBV9 and TRBJ2-7, with 10 bases lining up with TRBD1. Germline V CDR1 and CDR2: SGDLS, YYNGEE. This CDR3 comprises 15 residues. The junction had 6 bases not matched to a gene; V was cut back by 2 bases and J by 4 bases. The CDR3 region is CASSVGTGALYEQYF. The DNA of the CDR3 is TGTGCCAGCAGCGTGGGGACAGGGGCCTTATACGAGCAGTACTTC.

This sequence joins TRBV15 and TRBJ2-3; D gene unclear. With 2 bases removed from V and 1 base from J, the gap between germline ends came to 10 bases. This CDR3 has 15 amino acids. Per germline, CDR1 LNHNV and CDR2 YYDKDF (reference sequence). The CDR3 DNA is TGTGCCACCAGCAGAAAAGCACCCGGCACAGATACGCAGTATTTT. Translation gives CATSRKAPGTDTQYF.

This clonotype was seen many times. CDR3 sequence reads: CASSFRGRTDTQYF. The CDR3 DNA follows: TGTGCCAGCAGCTTTAGGGGACGTACAGATACGCAGTATTTT. This rearrangement joins TRBV7-2 to TRBJ2-3, with D possibly called TRBD1 or TRBD2 (5 bases each). The germline V gene has CDR1 SGHTA and CDR2 FQGNSA. V lost 3 bases and J lost 3, with 10 bases in between. The length of the CDR3 is 14 residues.

The genes are TRBV6-5 and TRBJ2-1, with a weak D call TRBD2 (6 bases). CDR3 size: 14 residues. V was shortened by 0 bases and J by 8 bases, with 11 bases between the two germline ends. From germline, CDR1 is MNHEY and CDR2 SVGAGI. This chain's CDR3 is CASSYSGLGDEQFF. The CDR3 DNA reads as TGTGCCAGCAGTTACTCGGGACTGGGGGATGAGCAGTTCTTC.

This clonotype came up many times. The chain has TRBV9 and TRBJ2-1; TRBD2 aligns across 11 bases. The junction had 5 bases not matched to a gene; V was cut back by 4 bases and J by 8 bases. The germline CDR1 and CDR2 sequences are SGDLS and YYNGEE. There are 14 residues in the CDR3. The CDR3 sequence is CASSLLAGGYEQFF. In nucleotides, the CDR3 is TGTGCCAGCAGCCTCCTAGCGGGAGGCTATGAGCAGTTCTTC.

This clonotype was counted many times. The chain recombines TRBV6-5 with TRBJ2-1; 7 bases are a match to TRBD2. V gave up 2 bases and J gave up 8 bases; unmatched junction bases: 15. CDR3 size: 17 residues. From germline, CDR1 is MNHEY and CDR2 SVGAGI. The CDR3 sequence: CASSYGVVAGVVYEQFF. In DNA form, the CDR3 reads TGTGCCAGCAGTTACGGGGTAGTGGCGGGAGTGGTCTATGAGCAGTTCTTC.

This clonotype was observed a few times. This chain uses TRBV6-1 with TRBJ2-5, with D possibly being TRBD1 or TRBD2 (6 bases each). The CDR3 contains 15 residues. CDR1 MNHNS and CDR2 SASEGT come from the germline V gene. V lost 4 bases and J 4 bases, leaving 16 bases between the germline ends. Here the CDR3 DNA reads TGTGCCAGCAGTGGAATAGATAAGGGGGGAGAGACCCAGTACTTC. Its protein product is CASSGIDKGGETQYF.

This sequence joins TRBV4-3 and TRBJ2-1; 13 bases are a match to TRBD2. V shed 3 bases and J 7 bases; nucleotides not matched to a gene: 9. Germline CDR1 and CDR2: LGHNA and YSLEER. This CDR3 spans 17 amino acids. The CDR3 region is CASSQARGLAGWNEQFF. CDR3 DNA sequence: TGCGCCAGCAGCCAGGCCCGGGGACTAGCGGGGTGGAATGAGCAGTTCTTC.

The sample holds a few counts of this clonotype. Here the CDR3 reads CASSQATGLASYEQYF. In DNA, the CDR3 is TGTGCCAGCAGCCAAGCTACGGGGCTTGCGTCCTACGAGCAGTACTTC. This chain joins TRBV3-1 and TRBJ2-7; D tentatively fits TRBD1 or TRBD2 (5 bases each). The CDR3 loop spans 16 amino acids. The V end lost 1 base, the J end lost 1 base, and 14 bases lay between the germline ends. The V gene's germline CDR1 is LGHDT and CDR2 YNNKEL (reference sequence).

The rearrangement uses TRBV30 and TRBJ1-6; maybe TRBD1 (5 bases). V was clipped by 8 bases and J by 7 bases, with 18 bases between them. The germline gives CDR1 GTSNPN, CDR2 SVGIG (reference sequence). The CDR3 loop spans 14 amino acids. The CDR3 bases are TGTGCCATCCACCCCGGGGCGCCCAATTCACCCCTCCACTTT. Protein sequence: CAIHPGAPNSPLHF.

A few counts support this clonotype. The chain combines TRBV12-3 or TRBV12-4 with TRBJ1-1; D call uncertain. V shed 3 bases and J shed 0 bases, with 8 bases lying between them. The CDR3 totals 14 residues. Here the CDR3 DNA reads TGTGCCAGCAGTTTTGAGTCTCTGAACACTGAAGCTTTCTTT. Amino acids: CASSFESLNTEAFF.

In this sample, this clonotype turned up a few times. This chain uses TRBV6-1 with TRBJ2-1; D not resolved. Trimming cost V 2 bases and J 5 bases, with 10 bases left between them. There are 14 residues in the CDR3. Germline loops: CDR1 MNHNS, CDR2 SASEGT. The CDR3 spells CASSEYGRNNEQFF. CDR3 coding DNA: TGTGCCAGCAGTGAATATGGCAGAAACAATGAGCAGTTCTTC.

V usage is TRBV27 and J usage is TRBJ1-5, with D uncertain. V was cut by 5 bases and J by 3 bases, with 11 bases left in between. The CDR3 runs 14 residues. Germline CDR1 and CDR2: MNHEY and SMNVEV (reference sequence). CDR3 amino acids: CASSRTPNNQPQHF. As DNA, the CDR3 is TGTGCCAGCAGTCGGACGCCCAACAATCAGCCCCAGCATTTT.

The V and J genes are TRBV20-1 and TRBJ2-1; 12 bases align to TRBD2. The CDR3 contains 16 residues. CDR1 is DFQATT, CDR2 SNEGSKA, per germline (reference sequence). Losses at the gene ends were 3 bases for V and 7 bases for J; bases not matched to a gene: 10. DNA of the CDR3: TGCAGTGCTAGTCTAGCGGGAGGGCCAATGGGGAATGAGCAGTTCTTC. This gives the protein CSASLAGGPMGNEQFF.

Many counts were recorded for this clonotype. The V gene is TRBV29-1, the J gene TRBJ2-1, with 7 nucleotides matching TRBD2. Germline V gene sequence: CDR1 SQVTM, CDR2 ANQGSEA. V gave up 7 bases and J gave up 0 bases; unmatched junction bases: 12. This CDR3 region has 16 residues. The CDR3 reads CSAGTTGYSSYNEQFF. CDR3 DNA: TGCAGCGCCGGGACTACCGGATATAGCTCCTACAATGAGCAGTTCTTC.

Only a few counts were recorded for this clonotype. The chain combines TRBV7-9 with TRBJ1-5; D unresolved. The CDR3 has 14 amino acids. Trimming took 1 base from V and 5 from J, leaving 9 bases between them. Germline loops: CDR1 SEHNR, CDR2 FQNEAQ (reference sequence). DNA for the CDR3: TGTGCCAGCAGCTTAGTTGGGAAAGATCAGCCCCAGCATTTT. This sequence encodes CASSLVGKDQPQHF.

This clonotype was seen a few times. CDR3 bases: TGTGCCAGCAGCTCAGGACGGTTTGGGGACATTCAGTACTTC. Translation: CASSSGRFGDIQYF. This sequence joins TRBV7-2 and TRBJ2-4; D is ambiguous. This CDR3 has 14 amino acids. Per the germline V gene, CDR1 is SGHTA and CDR2 is FQGNSA. Trimming pared 4 bases from V and 8 bases from J, leaving 15 bases between.

This clonotype was found many times. The chain uses TRBV4-3 and TRBJ1-4, with a tentative D call TRBD1 (6 bases). The germline V and J ends were trimmed by 3 bases and 3 bases, with 17 bases remaining between them. CDR3 length: 17 amino acids. CDR1 LGHNA and CDR2 YSLEER come from the germline V gene. The CDR3 protein is CASSQTRTGRANEKLFF. Here the CDR3 DNA reads TGCGCCAGCAGCCAGACGAGAACAGGGCGGGCTAATGAAAAACTGTTTTTT.